Below are 27 T cell receptor beta chains sequenced from a single sample in a study of T cells in Graves' hyperthyroidism and ophthalmopathy. TCR beta CDR3 regions were amplified from RNA. Initially, a first-round RT-PCR of the TCR CDR3 employed the HTBI primer set. TCRdb re-analysed the multiplex PCR reads in MiXCR, keeping a single row per CDR3 protein. Of approximately 370,000 distinct CDR3 sequences in the sample, roughly a sixth are singletons; the top ten hold around a third. The material sequenced was blood. The receptors originated from a young woman with Graves' hyperthyroidism that later progressed to Graves' ophthalmopathy.

The chain employs TRBV12-3 or TRBV12-4 and TRBJ2-7; D may correspond to TRBD1 or TRBD2 (5 bases each). This CDR3 contains 13 residues. The ends were cut back, 4 bases at V and 3 bases at J, with 10 bases in the middle. The CDR3, as DNA: TGTGCCAGCAGTTGGGGACGAAACTACGAGCAGTACTTC. It encodes CASSWGRNYEQYF.

For the CDR3, the DNA is TGCGCCAGCCGGGCGGCAGGTCCTTACAATGAGCAGTTCTTC. This encodes CASRAAGPYNEQFF. V usage is TRBV5-1 and J usage is TRBJ2-1; unclear D gene. The V end was cut by 7 bases, the J end by 4 bases, with 15 bases between. The CDR3 is 14 residues long. Germline values: CDR1 SGHRS, CDR2 YFSETQ. Drawing the rest from reference TRBV5-1 and TRBJ2-1, the complete variable domain is KAGVTQTPRYLIKTRGQQVTLSCSPISGHRSVSWYQQTPGQGLQFLFEYFSETQRNKGNFPGRFSGRQFSNSRSEMNVSTLELGDSALYLCASRAAGPYNEQFFGPGTRLTVL.

This clonotype was detected ten times or more. The chain combines TRBV28 with TRBJ1-5; unclear D gene. Germline assignment: CDR1 MDHEN and CDR2 SYDVKM. The V gene lost 5 bases and the J gene lost 4 bases, with 15 bases spanning the gap. This CDR3 contains 15 residues. The CDR3 coding sequence is TGTGCCAGCAGTCGTCGACCTGTAACTAATCAGCCCCAGCATTTT. Translation gives CASSRRPVTNQPQHF.

The chain couples TRBV19 to TRBJ1-2, with D possibly matching TRBD1 (5 bases). Germline V gene data show CDR1 as LNHDA and CDR2 as SQIVND (reference sequence). This CDR3 comprises 12 residues. Trimming removed 8 bases from V and 10 bases from J, with 17 bases in between. This CDR3 is CASGRDHRDYTF. The CDR3 nucleotides read TGTGCCAGTGGCCGGGACCATCGAGACTACACCTTC.

This clonotype occurred a few times. The chain links TRBV6-1 to TRBJ2-7; D is unclear. This CDR3 contains 14 residues. V was trimmed by 0 bases and J by 1 base, leaving 7 bases between them. Germline lookup yields CDR1 MNHNS and CDR2 SASEGT. The CDR3 is CASSEAGRSYEQYF. The DNA for the CDR3 is TGTGCCAGCAGTGAAGCTGGCCGGTCCTACGAGCAGTACTTC.

This clonotype was counted between two and nine times. This chain connects TRBV4-1 to TRBJ2-5; D might be TRBD1 (5 bases). This CDR3 is 14 amino acids long. Germline CDR1 MGHRA, CDR2 YSYEKL. The V end was cut by 1 base, the J end by 4 bases, with 10 bases between. CDR3 residues: CASSQGQGLETQYF. DNA for the CDR3: TGCGCCAGCAGCCAAGGCCAGGGATTAGAGACCCAGTACTTC.

This clonotype was observed a few times. The chain carries TRBV14 and TRBJ2-7; no firm D call. Trimming stripped 0 bases from V and 2 bases from J, with 11 bases between. The CDR3 has 15 amino acids. Germline CDR1 SGHDN, CDR2 FVKESK. This CDR3 is CASSQELSKAYEQYF. CDR3 bases: TGTGCCAGCAGCCAAGAACTTAGCAAGGCCTACGAGCAGTACTTC.

This clonotype was recorded at least ten times. The chain uses TRBV2 and TRBJ2-5; D uncertain. The CDR3 contains 14 residues. CDR1 is SNHLY, CDR2 FYNNEI, per germline. V lost 7 bases to trimming and J lost 2 bases, with 14 bases between them. The CDR3 loop reads CASIKETGQETQYF. DNA for the CDR3: TGTGCCAGCATTAAGGAGACGGGTCAAGAGACCCAGTACTTC.

The sample holds many counts of this clonotype. This chain joins TRBV14 and TRBJ2-7, with D unclear. The CDR3 spans 15 residues. V shed 0 bases and J shed 0 bases, with 9 bases lying between them. The V gene's germline CDR1 is SGHDN and CDR2 FVKESK. DNA for the CDR3: TGTGCCAGCAGCCAAGAAGGAGACAACTCCTACGAGCAGTACTTC. The encoded protein is CASSQEGDNSYEQYF.

This sequence joins TRBV3-1 and TRBJ2-7, with TRBD2 identical over 8 bases. Germline CDR1 and CDR2: LGHDT and YNNKEL (reference sequence). Trimming took 1 base from V and 3 from J; bases not matched to a gene: 2. The CDR3 is made up of 14 amino acids. This CDR3 reads CASSQGGRHYEQYV. The CDR3 DNA is TGTGCCAGCAGCCAAGGCGGGAGGCACTACGAGCAGTACGTC.

This clonotype came up many times. V and J are TRBV2 and TRBJ1-4; weak D call: TRBD1 (5 bases). This CDR3 has 15 amino acids. Trimming cost V 7 bases and J 5 bases, with 17 bases left between them. Germline V gene data show CDR1 as SNHLY and CDR2 as FYNNEI. Here the CDR3 DNA reads TGTGCCAGCAACGAGGGCTGGTGGGGGAATGAAAAACTGTTTTTT. Translating gives CASNEGWWGNEKLFF.

This clonotype was found many times. The chain couples TRBV7-8 to TRBJ1-1; D not resolved. The CDR3 covers 11 residues. From germline, CDR1 is SGHVS and CDR2 FQNEAQ. With 5 bases removed from V and 8 bases from J, the gap between germline ends came to 9 bases. In DNA form, the CDR3 reads TGTGCCAGCAGCCCTGGGCGGGAAGCTTTCTTT. Translating it yields CASSPGREAFF. The full variable domain, its missing parts supplied by reference TRBV7-8 and TRBJ1-1, is GAGVSQSPRYKVAKRGQDVALRCDPISGHVSLFWYQQALGQGPEFLTYFQNEAQLDKSGLPSDRFFAERPEGSVSTLKIQRTQQEDSAVYLCASSPGREAFFGQGTRLTVV.

This clonotype was seen many times. The CDR3 bases are TGTGCCAGCAGCTTCATGAAGGGACTTGGCACTGAAGCTTTCTTT. Protein product: CASSFMKGLGTEAFF. The chain has TRBV11-2 and TRBJ1-1; tentatively, D is TRBD1 (5 bases). The germline V and J ends were trimmed by 3 bases and 4 bases, with 15 bases remaining between them. CDR3 length: 15 amino acids. In germline, CDR1 is SGHAT, CDR2 FQNNGV.

At least ten counts were recorded for this clonotype. The chain carries TRBV6-1 and TRBJ1-2; D is uncertain. The germline V gene has CDR1 MNHNS and CDR2 SASEGT. Trimming removed 7 bases from V and 0 bases from J, with 6 bases in between. The CDR3 has 12 residues. The CDR3 reads CASMAPNYGYTF. Written as DNA, the CDR3 is TGTGCCAGCATGGCCCCTAACTATGGCTACACCTTC.

The chain recombines TRBV6-2 or TRBV6-3 with TRBJ1-6; perhaps TRBD1 as D (5 bases). CDR1 and CDR2 (germline): MNHEY, SVGEGT. This CDR3 is 17 amino acids long. Trimming cost V 5 bases and J 3 bases, with 17 bases left between them. The CDR3, as DNA: TGTGCCAGCAGTGTATCTGAGAGGGGCGTCTATAATTCACCCCTCCACTTT. Amino acid sequence: CASSVSERGVYNSPLHF.

This clonotype showed up many times. The chain uses TRBV18 and TRBJ2-7; D gene ambiguous. CDR3 size: 12 residues. Germline assignment: CDR1 KGHSH and CDR2 LQKENI. V was clipped by 6 bases and J by 3 bases, with 9 bases between them. CDR3 sequence reads: CASSGQSYEQYF. CDR3 sequence (DNA): TGTGCCAGCTCTGGTCAGAGCTACGAGCAGTACTTC. The full variable domain, its missing parts supplied by reference TRBV18 and TRBJ2-7, is NAGVMQNPRHLVRRRGQEARLRCSPMKGHSHVYWYRQLPEEGLKFMVYLQKENIIDESGMPKERFSAEFPKEGPSILRIQQVVRGDSAAYFCASSGQSYEQYFGPGTRLTVT.

The table lists this clonotype with many counts. Here the CDR3 reads CAWSAAGGGYNEQFF. The DNA of the CDR3 is TGTGCCTGGAGTGCAGCGGGAGGAGGGTACAATGAGCAGTTCTTC. The chain carries TRBV30 and TRBJ2-1; 9 bases are shared with TRBD2. Trimming took 1 base from V and 4 from J; bases not matched to a gene: 5. The CDR3 length is 15 residues. CDR1 GTSNPN and CDR2 SVGIG come from the germline V gene (reference sequence).

The chain combines TRBV18 with TRBJ1-4, with TRBD1 as a possible D gene (5 bases). Germline lookup yields CDR1 KGHSH and CDR2 LQKENI. This CDR3 is 14 amino acids long. V lost 2 bases and J lost 13, with 17 bases in between. CDR3 nucleotides: TGTGCCAGCTCACCAAGGGCACAGGACCAGAGACTGTTTTTT. The encoded protein is CASSPRAQDQRLFF.

This clonotype was seen ten or more times. The chain has TRBV7-9 and TRBJ2-7; D call uncertain. The CDR3 has 14 residues. In germline, CDR1 is SEHNR, CDR2 FQNEAQ (reference sequence). The ends were cut back, 4 bases at V and 0 bases at J, with 10 bases in the middle. For the CDR3, the DNA is TGTGCCAGCAGCTCCGGACGGAACTCCTACGAGCAGTACTTC. Translation: CASSSGRNSYEQYF.

This clonotype was picked up many times. The V gene is TRBV7-8, the J gene TRBJ2-3; D unresolved. V was pared by 2 bases and J by 2 bases, with 8 bases between. This CDR3 comprises 14 residues. CDR1 is SGHVS, CDR2 FQNEAQ, per germline. The CDR3 here is CASSLHGHTDTQYF. The DNA for the CDR3 is TGTGCCAGCAGCTTACATGGGCACACAGATACGCAGTATTTT.

The chain uses TRBV27 and TRBJ2-5; TRBD2 agrees at 12 bases. CDR1 MNHEY and CDR2 SMNVEV come from the germline V gene (reference sequence). V shed 8 bases and J 5 bases; nucleotides not matched to a gene: 9. The CDR3 sequence is 15 residues long. The CDR3 DNA reads TGTGCCAGCCGACTAGCGGGGGCGAGTCTGGAGACCCAGTACTTC. It translates to CASRLAGASLETQYF.

This clonotype was picked up many times. This chain uses TRBV10-3 with TRBJ2-5; 10 bases line up with TRBD1. Trimming took 9 bases from V and 6 from J; bases not matched to a gene: 7. CDR1 and CDR2 (germline): ENHRY, SYGVKD. The CDR3 spans 13 residues. The chain's CDR3 is CAIRTGGEKTQYF. In DNA form, the CDR3 reads TGTGCCATTAGGACAGGGGGGGAAAAGACCCAGTACTTC.

This clonotype was counted only a few times. This chain links TRBV4-1 with TRBJ2-3; D gene ambiguous. The CDR3 spans 12 residues. The ends were cut back, 4 bases at V and 7 bases at J, with 9 bases in the middle. The germline V gene has CDR1 MGHRA and CDR2 YSYEKL. In DNA form, the CDR3 reads TGCGCCAGCAGCCGTCTAGGGAATACGCAGTATTTT. It translates to CASSRLGNTQYF.

This chain joins TRBV12-3 or TRBV12-4 and TRBJ2-7; 10 nucleotides match TRBD2. V lost 5 bases, J lost 0 bases, and 7 bases stayed unmatched. The CDR3 totals 16 residues. The DNA of the CDR3 is TGTGCCAGCAGTCCCCCCGGGACTAGCGCCTCCTACGAGCAGTACTTC. Its protein product is CASSPPGTSASYEQYF.

This clonotype was found many times. CDR3 sequence (DNA): TGTGCCAGCAGCTTAGGAGGGACCCGCGGGCCCCCTGGCTACGAGCAGTACTTC. Encoded protein: CASSLGGTRGPPGYEQYF. This sequence joins TRBV11-3 and TRBJ2-7; D may match TRBD1 or TRBD2 (5 bases each). Germline V lookup: CDR1 SGHNT, CDR2 YENEEA. The CDR3 runs 18 residues. V dropped 1 base and J dropped 3 bases, with 22 bases sitting between them.

In its sample, this clonotype was seen a few times. The genes are TRBV6-1 and TRBJ2-2; 11 bases align to TRBD1. The CDR3 is 17 amino acids. V lost 7 bases and J lost 4; bases outside the gene matches: 11. Germline lookup yields CDR1 MNHNS and CDR2 SASEGT. In nucleotides, the CDR3 is TGTGCCAGCACACCGGACAGGGGGCGAAATCCCACCGGGGAGCTGTTTTTT. Residues: CASTPDRGRNPTGELFF.

This clonotype was found many times. Here the CDR3 reads CARSRDGEAFF. The CDR3 DNA is TGTGCCAGGTCCCGGGACGGGGAAGCTTTCTTT. This sequence joins TRBV2 and TRBJ1-1, with D tentatively TRBD1 (5 bases). Germline CDR1 SNHLY, CDR2 FYNNEI. The CDR3 consists of 11 residues. V lost 9 bases to trimming and J lost 8 bases, with 13 bases between them.